Listed here are 16 T cell receptor beta chains from one sample, sequenced in a study of shared clonotypes between healthy human individuals. As defined, naive CD8 cells were CD45RO-negative and positively selected for CCR7, with terminally differentiated effector memory CD45RA+ cells excluded. Generated by immunoSEQ multiplex PCR, the TCRdb table keeps only in-frame clones and is missing some. The sample includes roughly 2,000,000 clones, 93% of them seen just once. The sequencing sample was made of naive CD8+ T cells from PBMCs. Every receptor here comes from a man aged 18 to 30 in good health. Some clones in this sample may be carry-over from other donors' samples.

The V and J genes are TRBV7-2 and TRBJ1-2; 9 bases match TRBD1. V was pared by 2 bases and J by 9 bases, with 13 bases of the junction left unmatched. Per germline, CDR1 SGHTA and CDR2 FQGNSA. This CDR3 is built from 16 residues. This chain's CDR3 is CASSLRGLGQGISYTF. The CDR3, as DNA: TGTGCCAGCAGCTTACGCGGTCTGGGACAGGGTATTAGCTACACCTTC.

The gene calls are TRBV5-6 and TRBJ1-4; no definite D call. CDR1 is SGHDT, CDR2 YYEEEE, per germline. V lost 3 bases and J lost 0, with 6 bases in between. The CDR3 loop spans 14 amino acids. The CDR3 DNA follows: TGTGCCAGCAGCTCCAGAGCAACTAATGAAAAACTGTTTTTT. Protein: CASSSRATNEKLFF. The complete variable domain, with remaining parts taken from reference TRBV5-6 and TRBJ1-4, reads DAGVTQSPTHLIKTRGQQVTLRCSPKSGHDTVSWYQQALGQGPQFIFQYYEEEERQRGNFPDRFSGHQFPNYSSELNVNALLLGDSALYLCASSSRATNEKLFFGSGTQLSVL.

This chain joins TRBV27 and TRBJ1-1; the match to TRBD1 covers 11 bases. Germline V gene lookup returns CDR1 MNHEY and CDR2 SMNVEV (reference sequence). With 11 bases clipped from V and 4 bases from J, the junction kept 6 bases outside the gene matches. CDR3 size: 13 residues. Here the CDR3 reads CASGQGATTEAFF. Here the CDR3 DNA reads TGTGCCTCCGGACAGGGGGCGACCACTGAAGCTTTCTTT.

In DNA, the CDR3 is TGTGCCAGCAGTCCTATGCTGGACAGGGGCACTGAAGCTTTCTTT. This encodes CASSPMLDRGTEAFF. This chain joins TRBV27 and TRBJ1-1; 9 bases line up with TRBD1. Germline V gives CDR1 MNHEY, CDR2 SMNVEV (reference sequence). CDR3 length: 15 amino acids. J was trimmed by 4 bases and V by 5 bases; bases with no gene match: 8.

This clone occurred once. CDR3 region: CASRRELGRGSEAFF. The CDR3 DNA sequence: TGTGCCAGCAGAAGGGAGCTGGGCAGGGGATCTGAAGCTTTCTTT. The gene calls are TRBV28 and TRBJ1-1; D is perhaps TRBD1 (6 bases). V shed 6 bases and J shed 6 bases, with 20 bases lying between them. Germline CDR1 is MDHEN and CDR2 is SYDVKM. The CDR3 totals 15 residues.

The genes are TRBV19 and TRBJ1-5; D might be TRBD1 (5 bases). Trimming stripped 7 bases from V and 0 bases from J, with 22 bases between. The CDR3 has 18 amino acids. In germline, CDR1 is LNHDA, CDR2 SQIVND (reference sequence). This CDR3 is CASNSGGVRVTSNQPQHF. The CDR3 DNA sequence: TGTGCCAGTAATAGTGGAGGGGTTCGCGTCACTAGCAATCAGCCCCAGCATTTT. The whole variable domain, remainder taken from reference TRBV19 and TRBJ1-5, is DGGITQSPKYLFRKEGQNVTLSCEQNLNHDAMYWYRQDPGQGLRLIYYSQIVNDFQKGDIAEGYSVSREKKESFPLTVTSAQKNPTAFYLCASNSGGVRVTSNQPQHFGDGTRLSIL.

V gene TRBV10-3 combines with J gene TRBJ2-7; 9 bases align to TRBD1. The junction had 15 bases not matched to a gene; V was cut back by 0 bases and J by 0 bases. Germline V lookup: CDR1 ENHRY, CDR2 SYGVKD. CDR3 size: 20 residues. The DNA of the CDR3 is TGTGCCATCAGTGAGTCTAGAATACAGGGGGCCACCACCCGCTCCTACGAGCAGTACTTC. It translates to CAISESRIQGATTRSYEQYF.

The rearrangement joins TRBV9 to TRBJ2-1; TRBD2 agrees at 9 bases. This CDR3 has 17 amino acids. V gave up 3 bases and J gave up 3 bases; unmatched junction bases: 10. Germline V gene data show CDR1 as SGDLS and CDR2 as YYNGEE. The CDR3 bases are TGTGCCAGCAGCGGACGAACCGGGACTAGCAGCTACAATGAGCAGTTCTTC. As protein: CASSGRTGTSSYNEQFF.

The chain joins TRBV19 to TRBJ1-1; 8 bases match TRBD1. The CDR3 consists of 13 residues. V lost 8 bases, J lost 4 bases, and 6 bases stayed unmatched. The germline V gene encodes CDR1 LNHDA and CDR2 SQIVND (reference sequence). The CDR3 region has the DNA TGTGCCAGTTCGGACAGGGCTACCACTGAAGCTTTCTTT. Translated: CASSDRATTEAFF.

The chain combines TRBV5-1 with TRBJ2-7, with 8 bases aligning to TRBD2. In germline, CDR1 is SGHRS, CDR2 YFSETQ. V lost 4 bases to trimming and J lost 3 bases; unmatched junction nucleotides: 12. The CDR3 length is 16 residues. CDR3 sequence reads: CASSPVGREGNYEQYF. The CDR3 DNA is TGCGCCAGCAGCCCCGTGGGTCGGGAGGGCAACTACGAGCAGTACTTC. The variable domain in full, with the rest retrieved from reference TRBV5-1 and TRBJ2-7, is KAGVTQTPRYLIKTRGQQVTLSCSPISGHRSVSWYQQTPGQGLQFLFEYFSETQRNKGNFPGRFSGRQFSNSRSEMNVSTLELGDSALYLCASSPVGREGNYEQYFGPGTRLTVT.

This chain connects TRBV18 to TRBJ1-1; D is undetermined. Looked up from germline, CDR1 is KGHSH and CDR2 is LQKENI. The CDR3 contains 14 residues. Trimming took 3 bases from V and 0 from J, leaving 8 bases between them. The DNA for the CDR3 is TGTGCCAGCTCACCCCCGTATATGAACACTGAAGCTTTCTTT. This codes for CASSPPYMNTEAFF. The whole variable domain, remainder taken from reference TRBV18 and TRBJ1-1, is NAGVMQNPRHLVRRRGQEARLRCSPMKGHSHVYWYRQLPEEGLKFMVYLQKENIIDESGMPKERFSAEFPKEGPSILRIQQVVRGDSAAYFCASSPPYMNTEAFFGQGTRLTVV.

Only one count was recorded for this clone. The rearrangement uses TRBV28 and TRBJ2-7; either TRBD1 or TRBD2 may fit D (5 bases each). There are 16 residues in the CDR3. V lost 4 bases and J lost 2, with 18 bases in between. Germline lookup yields CDR1 MDHEN and CDR2 SYDVKM. This CDR3 is CASSSYFTGQPYEQYF. The CDR3, as DNA: TGTGCCAGCAGTTCCTACTTCACGGGGCAGCCCTACGAGCAGTACTTC. Full variable domain (remainder filled in from reference TRBV28 and TRBJ2-7): DVKVTQSSRYLVKRTGEKVFLECVQDMDHENMFWYRQDPGLGLRLIYFSYDVKMKEKGDIPEGYSVSREKKERFSLILESASTNQTSMYLCASSSYFTGQPYEQYFGPGTRLTVT.

This chain links TRBV29-1 with TRBJ2-7, with TRBD1 as a possible D gene (5 bases). The CDR3 sequence is 14 residues long. The germline gives CDR1 SQVTM, CDR2 ANQGSEA. The V and J ends lost 4 bases and 3 bases respectively, with 16 bases between them. The CDR3 coding sequence is TGCAGCGTTGCAGCACGGACACTTGGCTACGAGCAGTACTTC. This sequence encodes CSVAARTLGYEQYF.

The chain couples TRBV27 to TRBJ2-1; D might be TRBD1 (7 bases). Germline V gene data show CDR1 as MNHEY and CDR2 as SMNVEV (reference sequence). This CDR3 has 17 amino acids. Trimming stripped 7 bases from V and 8 bases from J, with 27 bases between. CDR3 bases: TGTGCCAGCAAGGAAATAAGGAGGGGGCTTCATGGCGATGAGCAGTTCTTC. As protein: CASKEIRRGLHGDEQFF.

The chain's CDR3 is CSVIRQFNNEQFF. The CDR3 DNA reads as TGCAGCGTTATAAGACAGTTTAACAATGAGCAGTTCTTC. The rearrangement joins TRBV29-1 to TRBJ2-1; maybe TRBD1 (5 bases). Germline values: CDR1 SQVTM, CDR2 ANQGSEA. This CDR3 has 13 residues. V was shortened by 5 bases and J by 5 bases, with 13 bases between the two germline ends.

The chain employs TRBV30 and TRBJ2-1; TRBD2 is a possible D gene (5 bases). The CDR3 consists of 17 residues. The V end lost 2 bases, the J end lost 5 bases, and 22 bases lay between the germline ends. Germline V gives CDR1 GTSNPN, CDR2 SVGIG (reference sequence). The CDR3, as DNA: TGTGCCTGGAGTTTTTTTCTTTGGGCTAGCAACGACAATGAGCAGTTCTTC. Translated: CAWSFFLWASNDNEQFF.